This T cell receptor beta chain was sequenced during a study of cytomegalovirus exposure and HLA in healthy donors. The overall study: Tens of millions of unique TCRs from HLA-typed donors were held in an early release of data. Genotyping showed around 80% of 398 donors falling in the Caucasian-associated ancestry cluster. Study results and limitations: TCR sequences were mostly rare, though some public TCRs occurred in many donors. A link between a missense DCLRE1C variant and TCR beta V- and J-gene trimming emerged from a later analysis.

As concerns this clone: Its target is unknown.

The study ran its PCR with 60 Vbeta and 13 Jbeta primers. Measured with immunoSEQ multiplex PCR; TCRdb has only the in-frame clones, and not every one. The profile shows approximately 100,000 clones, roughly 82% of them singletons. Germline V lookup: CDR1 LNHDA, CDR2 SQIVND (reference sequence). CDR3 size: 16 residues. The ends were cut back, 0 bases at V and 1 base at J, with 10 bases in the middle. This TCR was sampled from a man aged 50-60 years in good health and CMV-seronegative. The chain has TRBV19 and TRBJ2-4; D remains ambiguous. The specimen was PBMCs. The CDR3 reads CASSIEVTGAKNIQYF. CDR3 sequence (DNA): TGTGCCAGTAGTATAGAAGTGACCGGGGCCAAAAACATTCAGTACTTC.